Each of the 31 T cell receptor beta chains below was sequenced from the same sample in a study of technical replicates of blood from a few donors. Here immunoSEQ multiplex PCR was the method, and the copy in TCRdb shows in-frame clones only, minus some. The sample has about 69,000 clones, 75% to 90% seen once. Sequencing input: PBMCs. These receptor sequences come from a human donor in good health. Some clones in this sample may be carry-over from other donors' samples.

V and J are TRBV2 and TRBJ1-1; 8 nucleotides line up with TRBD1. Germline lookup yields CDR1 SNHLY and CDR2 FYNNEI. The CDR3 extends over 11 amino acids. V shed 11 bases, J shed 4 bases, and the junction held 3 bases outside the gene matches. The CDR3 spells CAGQGSTEAFF. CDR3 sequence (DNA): TGTGCCGGACAGGGTAGCACTGAAGCTTTCTTT.

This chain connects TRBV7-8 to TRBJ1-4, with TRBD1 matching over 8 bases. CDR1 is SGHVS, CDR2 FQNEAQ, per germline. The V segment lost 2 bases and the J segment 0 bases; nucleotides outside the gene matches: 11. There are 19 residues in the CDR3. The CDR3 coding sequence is TGTGCCAGCAGCTTATCCGTTGGACAGGGAGAATCAACTAATGAAAAACTGTTTTTT. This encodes CASSLSVGQGESTNEKLFF.

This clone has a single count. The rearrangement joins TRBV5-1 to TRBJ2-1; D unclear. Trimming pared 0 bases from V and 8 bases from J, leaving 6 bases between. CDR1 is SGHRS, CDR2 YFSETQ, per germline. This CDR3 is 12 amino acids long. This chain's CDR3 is CASSLESYEQFF. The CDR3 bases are TGCGCCAGCAGCTTGGAATCGTATGAGCAGTTCTTC.

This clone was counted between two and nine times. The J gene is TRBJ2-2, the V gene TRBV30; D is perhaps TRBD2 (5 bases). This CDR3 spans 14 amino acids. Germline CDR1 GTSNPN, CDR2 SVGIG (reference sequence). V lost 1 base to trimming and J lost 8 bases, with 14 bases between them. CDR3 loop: CAWSAGLLFGELFF. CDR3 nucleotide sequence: TGTGCCTGGAGTGCTGGACTCCTCTTTGGGGAGCTGTTTTTT.

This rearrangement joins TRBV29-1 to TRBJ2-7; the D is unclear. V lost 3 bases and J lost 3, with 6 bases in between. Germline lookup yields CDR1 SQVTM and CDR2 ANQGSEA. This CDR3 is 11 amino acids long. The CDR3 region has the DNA TGCAGCGTTGAGGCCAACTACGAGCAGTACTTC. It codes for CSVEANYEQYF.

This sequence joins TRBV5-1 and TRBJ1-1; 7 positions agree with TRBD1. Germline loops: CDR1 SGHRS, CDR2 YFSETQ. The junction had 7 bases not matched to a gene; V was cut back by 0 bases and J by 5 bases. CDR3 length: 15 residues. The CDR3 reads CASSLAPGGVTEAFF. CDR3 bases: TGCGCCAGCAGCTTGGCCCCAGGGGGAGTTACTGAAGCTTTCTTT.

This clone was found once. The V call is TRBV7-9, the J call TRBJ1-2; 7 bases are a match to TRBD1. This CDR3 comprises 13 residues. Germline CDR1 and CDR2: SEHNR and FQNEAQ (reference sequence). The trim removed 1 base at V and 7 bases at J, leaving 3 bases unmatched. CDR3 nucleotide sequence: TGTGCCAGCAGCTTAGATGAGGGGGCTGGCTACACCTTC. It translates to CASSLDEGAGYTF. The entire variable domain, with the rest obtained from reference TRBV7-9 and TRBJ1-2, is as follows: DTGVSQNPRHKITKRGQNVTFRCDPISEHNRLYWYRQTLGQGPEFLTYFQNEAQLEKSRLLSDRFSAERPKGSFSTLEIQRTEQGDSAMYLCASSLDEGAGYTFGSGTRLTVV.

The CDR3 region has the DNA TGTGCCATCAGGCGGGGGGGCGGTCAAGAGACCCAGTACTTC. This translates into CAIRRGGGQETQYF. The V gene is TRBV10-3, the J gene TRBJ2-5; TRBD2 aligns across 9 bases. Germline CDR1 is ENHRY and CDR2 is SYGVKD. Trimming removed 6 bases from V and 2 bases from J; junction bases left unmatched: 4. CDR3 length equals 14 residues.

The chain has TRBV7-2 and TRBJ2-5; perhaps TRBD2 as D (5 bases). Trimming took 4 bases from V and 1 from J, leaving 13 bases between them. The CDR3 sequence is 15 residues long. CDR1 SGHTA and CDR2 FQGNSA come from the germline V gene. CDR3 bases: TGTGCCAGCAGCTCCCGTGGGAGCCTCCAAGAGACCCAGTACTTC. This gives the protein CASSSRGSLQETQYF.

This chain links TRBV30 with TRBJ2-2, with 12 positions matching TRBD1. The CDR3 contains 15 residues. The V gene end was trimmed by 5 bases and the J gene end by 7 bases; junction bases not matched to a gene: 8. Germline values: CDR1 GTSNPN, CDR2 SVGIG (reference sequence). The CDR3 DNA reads TGTGCCTGGGGAGGGGACAGGGGGCTGGGCGGGGAGCTGTTTTTT. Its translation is CAWGGDRGLGGELFF.

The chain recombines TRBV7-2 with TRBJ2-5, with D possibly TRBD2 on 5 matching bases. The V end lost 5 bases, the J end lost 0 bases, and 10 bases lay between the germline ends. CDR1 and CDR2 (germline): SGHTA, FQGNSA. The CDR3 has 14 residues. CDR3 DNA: TGTGCCAGCAGCCGTACGAGGGACCAAGAGACCCAGTACTTC. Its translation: CASSRTRDQETQYF.

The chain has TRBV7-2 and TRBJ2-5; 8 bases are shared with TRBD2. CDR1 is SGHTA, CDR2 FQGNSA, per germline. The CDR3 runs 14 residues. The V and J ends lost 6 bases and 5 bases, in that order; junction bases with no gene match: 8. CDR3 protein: CASSGRGGWETQYF. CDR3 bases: TGTGCCAGCAGTGGCCGGGGGGGCTGGGAGACCCAGTACTTC.

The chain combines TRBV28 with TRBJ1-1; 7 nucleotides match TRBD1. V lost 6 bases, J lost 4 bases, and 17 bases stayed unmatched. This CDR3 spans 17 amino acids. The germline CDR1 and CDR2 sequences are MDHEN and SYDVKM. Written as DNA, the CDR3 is TGTGCCAGCAGACTGAGAGGGGGCGTAGGGGGTCCCACTGAAGCTTTCTTT. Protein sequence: CASRLRGGVGGPTEAFF.

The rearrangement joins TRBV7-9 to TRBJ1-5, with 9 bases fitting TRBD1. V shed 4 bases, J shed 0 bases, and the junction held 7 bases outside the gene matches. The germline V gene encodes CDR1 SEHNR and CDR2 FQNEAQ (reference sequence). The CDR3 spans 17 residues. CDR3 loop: CASSSTGGSYSNQPQHF. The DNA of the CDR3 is TGTGCCAGCAGCTCGACAGGGGGTTCCTATAGCAATCAGCCCCAGCATTTT. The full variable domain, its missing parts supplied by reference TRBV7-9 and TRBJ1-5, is DTGVSQNPRHKITKRGQNVTFRCDPISEHNRLYWYRQTLGQGPEFLTYFQNEAQLEKSRLLSDRFSAERPKGSFSTLEIQRTEQGDSAMYLCASSSTGGSYSNQPQHFGDGTRLSIL.

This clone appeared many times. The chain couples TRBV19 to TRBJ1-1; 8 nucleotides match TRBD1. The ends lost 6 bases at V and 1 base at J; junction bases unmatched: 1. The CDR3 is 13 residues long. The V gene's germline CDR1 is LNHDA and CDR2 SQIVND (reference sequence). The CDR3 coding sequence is TGTGCCAGTAGAACAGGGGGGAACACTGAAGCTTTCTTT. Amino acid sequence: CASRTGGNTEAFF.

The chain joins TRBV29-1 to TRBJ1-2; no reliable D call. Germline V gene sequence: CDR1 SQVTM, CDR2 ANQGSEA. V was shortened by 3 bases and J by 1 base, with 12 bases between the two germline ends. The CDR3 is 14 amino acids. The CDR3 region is CSVDSGGGNYGYTF. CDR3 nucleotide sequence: TGCAGCGTTGATAGTGGCGGCGGTAACTATGGCTACACCTTC.

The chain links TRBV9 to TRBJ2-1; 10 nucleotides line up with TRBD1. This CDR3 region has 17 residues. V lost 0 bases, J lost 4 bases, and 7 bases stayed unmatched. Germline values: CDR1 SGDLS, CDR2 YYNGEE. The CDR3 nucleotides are TGTGCCAGCAGCGTAGTCCCCCGGGACAGGGGTTACAATGAGCAGTTCTTC. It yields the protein CASSVVPRDRGYNEQFF.

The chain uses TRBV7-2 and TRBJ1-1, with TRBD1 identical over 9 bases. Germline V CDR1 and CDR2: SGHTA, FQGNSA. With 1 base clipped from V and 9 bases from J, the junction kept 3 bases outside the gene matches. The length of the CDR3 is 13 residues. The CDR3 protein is CASSLGGTGKAFF. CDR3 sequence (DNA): TGTGCCAGCAGCTTAGGGGGGACAGGGAAAGCTTTCTTT.

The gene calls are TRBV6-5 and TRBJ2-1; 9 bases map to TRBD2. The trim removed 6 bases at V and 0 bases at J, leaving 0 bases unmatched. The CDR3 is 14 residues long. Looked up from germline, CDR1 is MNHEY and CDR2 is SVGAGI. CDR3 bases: TGTGCCAGCAGGCGGGGGGGCTCCTACAATGAGCAGTTCTTC. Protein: CASRRGGSYNEQFF.

In nucleotides, the CDR3 is TGTGCCAGTACCCAGACAGGGGAGGGTAATGGCTACACCTTC. Its translation: CASTQTGEGNGYTF. The rearrangement uses TRBV19 and TRBJ1-2; 8 nucleotides line up with TRBD1. Germline V gives CDR1 LNHDA, CDR2 SQIVND (reference sequence). Trimming cost V 7 bases and J 6 bases; bases outside gene matches: 10. The CDR3 has 14 residues.

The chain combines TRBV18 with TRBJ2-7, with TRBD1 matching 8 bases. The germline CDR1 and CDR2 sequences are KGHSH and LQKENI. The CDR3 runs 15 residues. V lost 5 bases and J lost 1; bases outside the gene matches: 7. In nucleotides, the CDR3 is TGTGCCAGCTCAGCAACCGGGACAGGATCCTACGAGCAGTACTTC. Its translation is CASSATGTGSYEQYF.

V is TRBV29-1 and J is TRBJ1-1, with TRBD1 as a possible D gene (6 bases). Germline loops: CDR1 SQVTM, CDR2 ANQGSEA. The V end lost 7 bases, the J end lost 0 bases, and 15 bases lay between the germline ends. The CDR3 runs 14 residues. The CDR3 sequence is CSARGRGLNTEAFF. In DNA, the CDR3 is TGCAGCGCGAGGGGGAGGGGCTTGAACACTGAAGCTTTCTTT.

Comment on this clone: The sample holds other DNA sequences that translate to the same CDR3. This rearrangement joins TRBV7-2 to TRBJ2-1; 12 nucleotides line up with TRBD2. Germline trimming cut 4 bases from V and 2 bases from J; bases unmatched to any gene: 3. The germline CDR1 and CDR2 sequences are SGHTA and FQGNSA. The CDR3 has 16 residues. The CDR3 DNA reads TGTGCCAGCAGCTCCAGGACTAGCGGGGCCTACAATGAGCAGTTCTTC. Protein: CASSSRTSGAYNEQFF. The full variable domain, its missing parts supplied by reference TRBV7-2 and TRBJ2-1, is GAGVSQSPSNKVTEKGKDVELRCDPISGHTALYWYRQSLGQGLEFLIYFQGNSAPDKSGLPSDRFSAERTGGSVSTLTIQRTQQEDSAVYLCASSSRTSGAYNEQFFGPGTRLTVL.

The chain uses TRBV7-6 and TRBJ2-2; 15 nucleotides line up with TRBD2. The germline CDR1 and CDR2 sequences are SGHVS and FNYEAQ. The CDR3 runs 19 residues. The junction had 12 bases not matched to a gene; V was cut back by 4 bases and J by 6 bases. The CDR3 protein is CASSSWTSGRGGSSGELFF. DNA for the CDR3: TGTGCCAGCAGCTCTTGGACTAGCGGGAGGGGGGGTTCGTCCGGGGAGCTGTTTTTT. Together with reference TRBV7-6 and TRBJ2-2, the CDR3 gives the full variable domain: GAGVSQSPRYKVTKRGQDVALRCDPISGHVSLYWYRQALGQGPEFLTYFNYEAQQDKSGLPNDRFSAERPEGSISTLTIQRTEQRDSAMYRCASSSWTSGRGGSSGELFFGEGSRLTVL.

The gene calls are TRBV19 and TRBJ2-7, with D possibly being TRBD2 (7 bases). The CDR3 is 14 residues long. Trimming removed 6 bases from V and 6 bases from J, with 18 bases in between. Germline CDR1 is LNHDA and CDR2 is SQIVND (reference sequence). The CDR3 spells CASSAGARSGEQYF. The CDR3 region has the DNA TGTGCCAGTAGCGCGGGGGCCCGTTCAGGCGAGCAGTACTTC.

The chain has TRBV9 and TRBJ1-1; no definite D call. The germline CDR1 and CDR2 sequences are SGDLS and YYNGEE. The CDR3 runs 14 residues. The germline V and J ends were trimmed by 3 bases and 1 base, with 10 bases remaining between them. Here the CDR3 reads CASSAPGGNTEAFF. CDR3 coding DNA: TGTGCCAGCAGCGCCCCTGGAGGGAACACTGAAGCTTTCTTT.

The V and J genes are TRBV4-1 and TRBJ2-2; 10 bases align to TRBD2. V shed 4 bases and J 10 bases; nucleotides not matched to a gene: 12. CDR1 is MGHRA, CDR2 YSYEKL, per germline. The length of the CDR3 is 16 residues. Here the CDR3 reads CASSPRERGGGEELFF. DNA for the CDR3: TGCGCCAGCAGCCCAAGGGAGCGGGGGGGAGGCGAGGAGCTGTTTTTT.

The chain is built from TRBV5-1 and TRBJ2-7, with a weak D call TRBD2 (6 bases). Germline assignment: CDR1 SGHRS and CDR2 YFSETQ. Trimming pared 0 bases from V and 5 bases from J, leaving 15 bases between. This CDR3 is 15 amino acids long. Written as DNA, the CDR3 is TGCGCCAGCAGCTTGGGGCCTAGCGTAGGAAACGAGCAGTACTTC. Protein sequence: CASSLGPSVGNEQYF.

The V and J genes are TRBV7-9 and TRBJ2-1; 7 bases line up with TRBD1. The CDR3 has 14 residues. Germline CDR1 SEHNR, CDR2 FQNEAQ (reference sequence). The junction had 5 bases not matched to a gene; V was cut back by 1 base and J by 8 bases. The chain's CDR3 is CASSLDRGSYEQFF. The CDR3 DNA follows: TGTGCCAGCAGCTTAGACAGGGGCTCCTATGAGCAGTTCTTC.

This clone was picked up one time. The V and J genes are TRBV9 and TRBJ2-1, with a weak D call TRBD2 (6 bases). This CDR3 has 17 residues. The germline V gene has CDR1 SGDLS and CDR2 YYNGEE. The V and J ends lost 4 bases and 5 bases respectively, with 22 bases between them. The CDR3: CASSPTRERPSDNEQFF. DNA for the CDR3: TGTGCCAGCAGCCCAACTCGGGAGCGGCCCAGCGACAATGAGCAGTTCTTC.

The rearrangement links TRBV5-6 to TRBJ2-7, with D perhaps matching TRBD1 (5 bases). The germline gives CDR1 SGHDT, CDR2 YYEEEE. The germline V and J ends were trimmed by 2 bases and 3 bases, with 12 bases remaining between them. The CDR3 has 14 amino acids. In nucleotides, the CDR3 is TGTGCCAGCAGCTTCCTGACAGAACTCTACGAGCAGTACTTC. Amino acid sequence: CASSFLTELYEQYF.